Listed below are T cell receptor beta chains from one sample, sequenced in a study of T cell responses to AZD1222 COVID-19 vaccine. Sequencing was performed with immunoSEQ multiplex PCR; in TCRdb, only in-frame clones are kept and a portion is missing. The table lists tens of thousands of clones, approximately 87% of them singletons. The material sequenced was peripheral blood, taken 28 days after the second AZD1222 dose. The receptors were gathered from an adult who received the AZD1222 COVID-19 vaccine. Both conserved end residues are part of each CDR3.

CASSPRGQGETGELFF	TRBJ2-2	TRBV18
CASSLRAGGIYEQYF	TRBJ2-7	TRBV11-3
CATSDRGTYGYTF	TRBJ1-2	TRBV19
CSARREPGLFF	TRBJ1-4	TRBV20-1
CASSLGLAGGNWHEQFF	TRBJ2-1	TRBV7-6
CASSSAAGGHEETQYF	TRBJ2-5	TRBV5-5
CASSGGQHNYGYTF	TRBJ1-2	TRBV25-1
CATRLLSSTDTQYF	TRBJ2-3	TRBV15
CASSDQTGTLNTQYF	TRBJ2-3	TRBV4-2
CASSLGDYNEQFF	TRBJ2-1	TRBV7-3
CASRVTGGGYGYTF	TRBJ1-2	TRBV6-5
CASRRTPGTEYGYTF	TRBJ1-2	TRBV5-1
CASSYGWSPGANVLTF	TRBJ2-6	TRBV6-5
CASSPWTGTEAFF	TRBJ1-1	TRBV18
CASSPGTDHSNQPQHF	TRBJ1-5	TRBV5-8
CASSQAQGGQYF	TRBJ2-7	TRBV3-1/TRBV3-2
CASSGDAYSNQPQHF	TRBJ1-5	TRBV9
CASRTNTEAFF	TRBJ1-1	TRBV6-5
CASSQDRTVSYNSPLHF	TRBJ1-6	TRBV4-2
CASSLLQGARNEKLFF	TRBJ1-4	TRBV5-6
CAWSLLPRGRRGLAGYNEQFF	TRBJ2-1	TRBV30
CASSLVGPYNEQFF	TRBJ2-1	TRBV7-2
CASSQARVSEAFF	TRBJ1-1	TRBV4-1
CASGSFDEQFF	TRBJ2-1	TRBV9
CASSTPFVGGTYEQYF	TRBJ2-7	TRBV19